This is a list of T cell receptor beta chains from one sample in a study of T cell responses to AZD1222 COVID-19 vaccine. Sequencing used immunoSEQ multiplex PCR; TCRdb keeps in-frame clones, though not all of them. In the table there are some 80,000 clones, about 83% of which are singletons. The sequencing used peripheral blood, collected on day 0 of AZD1222 vaccination. The receptors originated from an adult in good health. The CDR3 runs from the conserved cysteine through the conserved F or W. A D gene is named only where the DNA matches it firmly. The size of a clone is reported for some rows only, either as once, few or many, or as a class for expanded clones.

>NA|TRBD1|TRBV9|TRBJ2-2
CARGGTTFRTGELFF
TGTGCCAGAGGGGGCACCACATTCCGGACTGGGGAGCTGTTTTTT
>NA|TRBD1|TRBV30|TRBJ1-5
CAWGGQGNQPQHF
TGTGCCTGGGGGGGACAGGGAAATCAGCCCCAGCATTTT
>NA|TRBD1|TRBV7-9|TRBJ2-7
CASSASLTGGSYEQYF
TGTGCCAGCAGCGCCTCCTTGACAGGGGGTTCCTACGAGCAGTACTTC
>NA|TRBD1|TRBV4-3|TRBJ1-4
CASSLDRADNEKLFF
TGCGCCAGCAGCCTCGACAGGGCCGACAATGAAAAACTGTTTTTT
>NA|NA|TRBV2|TRBJ2-3
CASSEVEGSSTDTQYF
TGTGCCAGCAGTGAAGTTGAGGGGTCTAGCACAGATACGCAGTATTTT
>NA|NA|TRBV25-1|TRBJ1-3
CASGTGHTIYF
TGTGCCAGCGGAACGGGGCACACCATATATTTT
>NA|NA|TRBV11-2|TRBJ1-2
CASSRGTGAGYTF
TGTGCCAGCAGCCGTGGGACCGGGGCTGGCTACACCTTC
>few|TRBD2|TRBV24-1|TRBJ2-1
CATRGTSGGFDEQFF
TGTGCCACCCGAGGGACTAGCGGGGGTTTTGATGAGCAGTTCTTC
>NA|NA|TRBV29-1|TRBJ1-4
CSVAGEGEKLFF
TGCAGCGTTGCAGGGGAGGGGGAAAAACTGTTTTTT
>NA|NA|TRBV28|TRBJ1-1
CASTWGVLMNTEAFF
TGTGCCAGCACGTGGGGAGTATTGATGAACACTGAAGCTTTCTTT
>NA|NA|TRBV7-3|TRBJ2-2
CASSPPAVNTGELFF
TGTGCCAGCAGCCCGCCAGCGGTGAACACCGGGGAGCTGTTTTTT
>NA|NA|TRBV30|TRBJ2-1
CAWRANREQFF
TGTGCCTGGAGGGCGAATCGGGAGCAGTTCTTC
>NA|TRBD1|TRBV29-1|TRBJ1-1
CSVETGGPDTEAFF
TGCAGCGTTGAGACAGGGGGCCCGGACACTGAAGCTTTCTTT
>NA|TRBD1|TRBV19|TRBJ1-5
CASSIEGSDRGHNQPQHF
TGTGCCAGTAGTATAGAAGGGTCGGACAGGGGTCACAATCAGCCCCAGCATTTT
>NA|NA|TRBV19|TRBJ1-2
CASTSGTYVSYGYTF
TGTGCCAGTACCTCCGGGACGTATGTTTCCTATGGCTACACCTTC
>NA|TRBD1|TRBV9|TRBJ2-1
CASGGQGYNEQFF
TGTGCCAGCGGAGGACAGGGGTACAATGAGCAGTTCTTC
>NA|NA|TRBV5-5|TRBJ1-1
CASSFLPLSEAFF
TGTGCCAGCAGCTTTCTTCCCCTCTCTGAAGCTTTCTTT
>NA|TRBD1|TRBV18|TRBJ2-7
CASSPSTGQGAYEQYF
TGTGCCAGCTCACCGTCGACGGGACAGGGGGCCTACGAGCAGTACTTC
>once|NA|TRBV5-1|TRBJ2-7
CASSSNSYEQYF
TGCGCCAGCAGTTCTAACTCCTACGAGCAGTACTTC
>NA|TRBD1|TRBV6-2/TRBV6-3|TRBJ2-7
CASSYSSPTGIYYEQYF
TGTGCCAGCAGTTACTCGAGTCCGACAGGGATTTACTACGAGCAGTACTTC
>few|NA|TRBV7-9|TRBJ1-5
CASSRSTGFGQPQHF
TGTGCCAGCAGCCGGAGTACAGGGTTTGGGCAGCCCCAGCATTTT
>NA|TRBD2|TRBV4-1|TRBJ2-2
CASSRAGAGGELFF
TGCGCCAGCAGCCGCGCCGGAGCGGGGGGGGAGCTGTTTTTT
>NA|NA|TRBV2|TRBJ1-5
CASSDRGNRNQPQHF
TGTGCCAGCAGTGATCGGGGGAATCGCAATCAGCCCCAGCATTTT
>NA|NA|TRBV15|TRBJ1-2
CATSKAGWDYGYTF
TGTGCCACCAGCAAGGCAGGATGGGACTATGGCTACACCTTC
>NA|NA|TRBV18|TRBJ2-1
CASSRDNEQFF
TGTGCCAGCTCACGGGACAATGAGCAGTTCTTC
>NA|TRBD2|TRBV18|TRBJ2-5
CASSPPASGRSETQYF
TGTGCCAGCTCACCACCGGCTAGCGGGAGATCGGAGACCCAGTACTTC
>few|TRBD1|TRBV30|TRBJ2-7
CAWRRTGITYEQYF
TGTGCCTGGAGGAGGACAGGGATCACCTACGAGCAGTACTTC
>once|NA|TRBV12-5|TRBJ1-5
CASGPGLSGQPQHF
TGTGCTAGTGGTCCAGGGTTGAGCGGTCAGCCCCAGCATTTT
>NA|NA|TRBV11-2|TRBJ2-7
CASSLTGGPYEQYF
TGTGCCAGCAGCTTGACTGGAGGCCCCTACGAGCAGTACTTC
>NA|NA|TRBV4-1|TRBJ2-7
CASRRGSSYEQYF
TGCGCCAGCAGAAGGGGTAGTAGTTACGAGCAGTACTTC
>few|TRBD1|TRBV4-1|TRBJ1-4
CASSHVTGGLEKLFF
TGCGCCAGCAGCCACGTTACAGGGGGCCTTGAAAAACTGTTTTTT
>NA|TRBD1|TRBV6-6|TRBJ1-1
CASNPDRGWTEAFF
TGTGCCAGCAACCCGGACAGGGGTTGGACTGAAGCTTTCTTT
>NA|TRBD2|TRBV5-5|TRBJ2-3
CASSGRASGRFTDTQYF
TGTGCCAGCAGCGGACGGGCTAGCGGGAGGTTTACAGATACGCAGTATTTT
>NA|NA|TRBV28|TRBJ1-5
CASSPGLALLPQHF
TGTGCCAGCAGTCCGGGACTGGCTTTATTGCCCCAGCATTTT
>NA|NA|TRBV20-1|TRBJ2-1
CSATWYNEQFF
TGCAGTGCTACATGGTACAATGAGCAGTTCTTC
>NA|TRBD1|TRBV24-1|TRBJ1-4
CATSDPGTGDEKLFF
TGTGCCACCAGTGATCCCGGGACAGGGGATGAAAAACTGTTTTTT
>NA|TRBD2|TRBV12-3/TRBV12-4|TRBJ2-5
CASSRLAGETQYF
TGTGCCAGCAGTCGACTAGCGGGTGAGACCCAGTACTTC
>NA|TRBD2|TRBV6-2/TRBV6-3|TRBJ2-3
CASSYYGTSAFTDTQYF
TGTGCCAGCAGTTACTACGGGACTAGCGCTTTCACAGATACGCAGTATTTT
>NA|TRBD1|TRBV6-1|TRBJ1-4
CASSDQQGWSEKLFF
TGTGCCAGCAGTGACCAACAGGGGTGGAGTGAAAAACTGTTTTTT
>NA|NA|TRBV21-1|TRBJ1-6
CASSKQDRDGSPLHF
TGTGCCAGCAGCAAACAGGACAGGGACGGTTCACCCCTCCACTTT
>NA|NA|TRBV5-1|TRBJ2-1
CASSLGGGEVQFF
TGCGCCAGCAGCTTAGGGGGAGGGGAGGTACAGTTCTTC
>NA|NA|TRBV19|TRBJ1-2
CATTSDSYGYTF
TGTGCCACCACCTCAGATTCCTATGGCTACACCTTC
>once|TRBD2|TRBV28|TRBJ2-2
CASSPHPGTGGFLTGELFF
TGTGCCAGCAGCCCTCATCCCGGGACGGGGGGGTTCTTAACCGGGGAGCTGTTTTTT
>NA|NA|TRBV2|TRBJ1-1
CASSSWGNTEAFF
TGTGCCAGCAGTTCGTGGGGGAACACTGAAGCTTTCTTT
>NA|TRBD1|TRBV9|TRBJ2-7
CASSVRDRAEGEQYF
TGTGCCAGCAGCGTCCGGGACAGGGCCGAGGGGGAGCAGTACTTC
>NA|NA|TRBV6-2/TRBV6-3|TRBJ1-2
CASSYFGSGLNYGYTF
TGTGCCAGCAGTTACTTTGGCTCCGGCCTCAACTATGGCTACACCTTC
>large|NA|TRBV28|TRBJ1-2
CASSPQAPGGSVGYTF
TGTGCCAGCAGTCCTCAGGCCCCGGGAGGGTCGGTAGGCTACACCTTC
>NA|TRBD2|TRBV18|TRBJ2-3
CASSLRPTAGGTDTQYF
TGTGCCAGCTCACTCCGACCGACTGCGGGAGGCACAGATACGCAGTATTTT